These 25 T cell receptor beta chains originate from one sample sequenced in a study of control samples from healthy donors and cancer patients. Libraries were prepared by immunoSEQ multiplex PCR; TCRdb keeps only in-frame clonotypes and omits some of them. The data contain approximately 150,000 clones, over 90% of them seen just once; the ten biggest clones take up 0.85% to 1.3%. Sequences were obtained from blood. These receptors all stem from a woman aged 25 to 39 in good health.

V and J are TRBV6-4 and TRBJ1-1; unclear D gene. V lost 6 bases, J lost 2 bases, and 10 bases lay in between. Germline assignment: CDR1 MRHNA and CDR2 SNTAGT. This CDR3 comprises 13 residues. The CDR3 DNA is TGTGCCAGCAGCCTCGGGGAAAACACTGAAGCTTTCTTT. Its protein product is CASSLGENTEAFF.

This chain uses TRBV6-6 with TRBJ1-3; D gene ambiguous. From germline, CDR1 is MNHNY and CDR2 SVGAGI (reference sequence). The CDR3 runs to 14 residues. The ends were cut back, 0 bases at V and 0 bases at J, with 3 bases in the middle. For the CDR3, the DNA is TGTGCCAGCAGTTACTCGGGCTCTGGAAACACCATATATTTT. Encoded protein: CASSYSGSGNTIYF.

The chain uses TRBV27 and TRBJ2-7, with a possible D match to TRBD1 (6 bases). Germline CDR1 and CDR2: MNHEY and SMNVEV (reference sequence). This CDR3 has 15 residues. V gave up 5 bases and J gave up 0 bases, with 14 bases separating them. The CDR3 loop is CASSPEQGTSYEQYF. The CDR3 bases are TGTGCCAGCAGTCCAGAACAGGGTACCTCCTACGAGCAGTACTTC.

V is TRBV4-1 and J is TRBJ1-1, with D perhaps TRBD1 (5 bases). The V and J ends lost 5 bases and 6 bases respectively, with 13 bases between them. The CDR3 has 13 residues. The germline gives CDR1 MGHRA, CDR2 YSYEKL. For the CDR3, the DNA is TGCGCCAGCAGCTTCCCGGGGGTGCCTGAAGCTTTCTTT. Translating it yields CASSFPGVPEAFF.

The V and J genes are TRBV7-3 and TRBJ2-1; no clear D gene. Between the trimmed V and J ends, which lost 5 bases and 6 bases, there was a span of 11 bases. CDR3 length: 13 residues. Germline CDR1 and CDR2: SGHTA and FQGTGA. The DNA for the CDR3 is TGTGCCAGCAGCCCCCTGTTGGGCAATGAGCAGTTCTTC. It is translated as CASSPLLGNEQFF.

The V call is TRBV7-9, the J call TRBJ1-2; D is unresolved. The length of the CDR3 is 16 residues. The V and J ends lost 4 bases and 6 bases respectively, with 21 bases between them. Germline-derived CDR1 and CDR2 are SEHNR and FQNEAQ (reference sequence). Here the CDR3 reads CASSSPDGYAKDGYTF. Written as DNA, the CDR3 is TGTGCCAGCAGCTCCCCAGACGGATACGCCAAGGATGGCTACACCTTC.

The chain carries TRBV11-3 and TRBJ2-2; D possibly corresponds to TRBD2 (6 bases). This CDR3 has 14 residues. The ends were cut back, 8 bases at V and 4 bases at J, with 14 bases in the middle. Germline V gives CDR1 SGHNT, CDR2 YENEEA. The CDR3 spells CASARGEVTGELFF. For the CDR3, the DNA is TGTGCCAGCGCGCGGGGCGAGGTCACCGGGGAGCTGTTTTTT.

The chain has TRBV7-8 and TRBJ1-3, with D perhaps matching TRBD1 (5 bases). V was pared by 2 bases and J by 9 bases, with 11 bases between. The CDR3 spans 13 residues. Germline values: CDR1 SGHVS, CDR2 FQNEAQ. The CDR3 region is CASSLRGEGTIYF. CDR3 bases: TGTGCCAGCAGCTTAAGGGGAGAAGGCACCATATATTTT.

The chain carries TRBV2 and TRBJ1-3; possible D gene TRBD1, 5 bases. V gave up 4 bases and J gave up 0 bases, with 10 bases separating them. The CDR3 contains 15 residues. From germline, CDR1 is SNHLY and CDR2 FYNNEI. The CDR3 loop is CASSAGRSSGNTIYF. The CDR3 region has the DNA TGTGCCAGCAGTGCAGGGAGGAGCTCTGGAAACACCATATATTTT. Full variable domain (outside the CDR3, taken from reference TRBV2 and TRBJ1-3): EPEVTQTPSHQVTQMGQEVILRCVPISNHLYFYWYRQILGQKVEFLVSFYNNEISEKSEIFDDQFSVERPDGSNFTLKIRSTKLEDSAMYFCASSAGRSSGNTIYFGEGSWLTVV.

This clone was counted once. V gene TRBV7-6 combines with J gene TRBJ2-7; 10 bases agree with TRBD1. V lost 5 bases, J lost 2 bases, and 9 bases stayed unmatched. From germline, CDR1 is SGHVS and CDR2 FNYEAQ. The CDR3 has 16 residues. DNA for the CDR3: TGTGCCAGCAGCGCCGGGGGGGGGACAGGGGCCTACGAGCAGTACTTC. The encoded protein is CASSAGGGTGAYEQYF.

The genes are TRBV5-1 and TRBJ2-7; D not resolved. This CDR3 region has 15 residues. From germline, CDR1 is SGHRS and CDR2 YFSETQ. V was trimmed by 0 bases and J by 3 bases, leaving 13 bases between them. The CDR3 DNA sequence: TGCGCCAGCAGCTTGGAAGGCAGCCATAGCTACGAGCAGTACTTC. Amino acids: CASSLEGSHSYEQYF.

The CDR3 DNA follows: TGCGCCAGCAGCCAAGATAGGGGACCTTACTATGGCTACACCTTC. Translating it yields CASSQDRGPYYGYTF. This chain uses TRBV4-1 with TRBJ1-2, with TRBD1 as a possible D gene (5 bases). Germline V gene data show CDR1 as MGHRA and CDR2 as YSYEKL. This CDR3 has 15 residues. V lost 0 bases to trimming and J lost 3 bases, with 11 bases between them.

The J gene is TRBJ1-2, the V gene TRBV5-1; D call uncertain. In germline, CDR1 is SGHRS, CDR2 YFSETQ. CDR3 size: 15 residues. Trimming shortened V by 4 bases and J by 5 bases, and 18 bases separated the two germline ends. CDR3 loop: CASSPEKGRWYGYTF. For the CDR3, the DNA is TGCGCCAGCAGCCCCGAGAAGGGAAGGTGGTATGGCTACACCTTC. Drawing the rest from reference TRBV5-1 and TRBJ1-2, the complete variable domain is KAGVTQTPRYLIKTRGQQVTLSCSPISGHRSVSWYQQTPGQGLQFLFEYFSETQRNKGNFPGRFSGRQFSNSRSEMNVSTLELGDSALYLCASSPEKGRWYGYTFGSGTRLTVV.

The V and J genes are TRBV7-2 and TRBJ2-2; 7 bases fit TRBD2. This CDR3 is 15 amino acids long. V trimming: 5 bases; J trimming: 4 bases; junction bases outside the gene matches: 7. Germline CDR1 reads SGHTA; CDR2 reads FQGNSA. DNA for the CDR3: TGTGCCAGCAGCCTCCGGGAGGTCCGCACCGGGGAGCTGTTTTTT. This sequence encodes CASSLREVRTGELFF. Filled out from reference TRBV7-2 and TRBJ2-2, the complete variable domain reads GAGVSQSPSNKVTEKGKDVELRCDPISGHTALYWYRQSLGQGLEFLIYFQGNSAPDKSGLPSDRFSAERTGGSVSTLTIQRTQQEDSAVYLCASSLREVRTGELFFGEGSRLTVL.

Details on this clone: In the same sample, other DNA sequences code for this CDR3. CDR3 in DNA: TGTGCCAGCACAGGGAACTATGGCTACACCTTC. Translating gives CASTGNYGYTF. J is TRBJ1-2 and V is TRBV28; D might be TRBD1 (5 bases). CDR1 and CDR2 (germline): MDHEN, SYDVKM. The CDR3 extends over 11 amino acids. V gave up 7 bases and J gave up 2 bases, with 5 bases separating them.

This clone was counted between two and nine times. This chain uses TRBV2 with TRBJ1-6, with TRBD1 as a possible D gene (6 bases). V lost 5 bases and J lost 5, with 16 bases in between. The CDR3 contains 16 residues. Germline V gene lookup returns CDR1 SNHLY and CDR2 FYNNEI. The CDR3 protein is CASSRQALTNNSPLHF. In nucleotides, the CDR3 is TGTGCCAGCAGTAGACAGGCCCTGACTAATAATTCACCCCTCCACTTT. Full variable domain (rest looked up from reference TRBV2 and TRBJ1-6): EPEVTQTPSHQVTQMGQEVILRCVPISNHLYFYWYRQILGQKVEFLVSFYNNEISEKSEIFDDQFSVERPDGSNFTLKIRSTKLEDSAMYFCASSRQALTNNSPLHFGNGTRLTVT.

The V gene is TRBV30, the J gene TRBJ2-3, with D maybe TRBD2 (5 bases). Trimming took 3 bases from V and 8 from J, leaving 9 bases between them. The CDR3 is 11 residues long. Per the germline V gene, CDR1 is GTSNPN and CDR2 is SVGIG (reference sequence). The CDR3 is CAWRAGGTQYF. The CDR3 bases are TGTGCCTGGAGGGCCGGAGGTACGCAGTATTTT.

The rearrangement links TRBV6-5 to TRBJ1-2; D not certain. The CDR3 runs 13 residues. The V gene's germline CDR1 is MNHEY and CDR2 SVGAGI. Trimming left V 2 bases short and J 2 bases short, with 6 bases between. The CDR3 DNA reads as TGTGCCAGCAGTTACGCCAGAAACTATGGCTACACCTTC. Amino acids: CASSYARNYGYTF.

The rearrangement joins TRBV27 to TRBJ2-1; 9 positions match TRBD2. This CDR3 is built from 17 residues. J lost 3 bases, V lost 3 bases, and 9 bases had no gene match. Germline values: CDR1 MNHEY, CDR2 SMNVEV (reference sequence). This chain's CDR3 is CASSFGGSGGHYNEQFF. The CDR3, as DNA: TGTGCCAGCAGTTTCGGCGGGAGCGGGGGGCACTACAATGAGCAGTTCTTC.

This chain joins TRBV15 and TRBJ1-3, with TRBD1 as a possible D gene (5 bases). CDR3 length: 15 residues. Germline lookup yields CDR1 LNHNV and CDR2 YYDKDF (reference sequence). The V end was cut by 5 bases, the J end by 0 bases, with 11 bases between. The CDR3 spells CATSGGELSGNTIYF. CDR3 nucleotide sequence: TGTGCCACCAGCGGGGGTGAACTCTCTGGAAACACCATATATTTT.

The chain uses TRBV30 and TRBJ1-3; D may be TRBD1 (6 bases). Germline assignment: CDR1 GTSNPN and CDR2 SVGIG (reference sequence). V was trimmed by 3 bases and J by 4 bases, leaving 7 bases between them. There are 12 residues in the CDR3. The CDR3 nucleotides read TGTGCCTGGAGCCAGGGGGGAAACACCATATATTTT. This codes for CAWSQGGNTIYF.

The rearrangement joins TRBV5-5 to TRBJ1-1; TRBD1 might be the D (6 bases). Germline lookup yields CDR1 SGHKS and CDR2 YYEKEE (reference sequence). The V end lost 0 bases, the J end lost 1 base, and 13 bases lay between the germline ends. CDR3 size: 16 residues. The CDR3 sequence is CASSLVPGATNTEAFF. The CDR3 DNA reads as TGTGCCAGCAGCTTGGTGCCAGGGGCTACGAACACTGAAGCTTTCTTT.

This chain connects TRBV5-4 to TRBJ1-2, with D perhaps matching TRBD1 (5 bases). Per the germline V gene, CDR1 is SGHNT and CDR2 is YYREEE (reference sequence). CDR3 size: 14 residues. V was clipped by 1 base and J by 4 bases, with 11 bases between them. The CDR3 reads CASSLPGPAYGYTF. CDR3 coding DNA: TGTGCCAGCAGCTTGCCGGGGCCTGCCTATGGCTACACCTTC. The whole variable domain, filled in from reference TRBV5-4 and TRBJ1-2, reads ETGVTQSPTHLIKTRGQQVTLRCSSQSGHNTVSWYQQALGQGPQFIFQYYREEENGRGNFPPRFSGLQFPNYSSELNVNALELDDSALYLCASSLPGPAYGYTFGSGTRLTVV.

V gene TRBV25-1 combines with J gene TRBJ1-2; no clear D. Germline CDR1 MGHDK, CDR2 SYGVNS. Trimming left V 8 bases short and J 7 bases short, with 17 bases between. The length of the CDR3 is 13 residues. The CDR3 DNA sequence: TGTGCCAGCCTTCGGACGGGGTACGGTGGCTACACCTTC. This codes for CASLRTGYGGYTF.

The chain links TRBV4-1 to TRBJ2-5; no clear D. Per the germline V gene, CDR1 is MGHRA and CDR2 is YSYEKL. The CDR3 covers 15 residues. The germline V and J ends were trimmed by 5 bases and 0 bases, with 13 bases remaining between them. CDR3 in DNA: TGCGCCAGCAGCACCTCGACACCTCACCAAGAGACCCAGTACTTC. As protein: CASSTSTPHQETQYF.